What follows are 22 T cell receptor beta chains derived from one specimen sequenced in a study of blood T cell repertoires in COVID-19. Sequenced by immunoSEQ multiplex PCR; TCRdb stores in-frame clones only, minus some. The repertoire consists of 380,000 or so clones, with approximately 86% occurring once and the leading ten covering around 7.4%. Sample: peripheral blood. All receptors come from a woman in her fifties or sixties with COVID-19, enrolled during active disease.

This chain connects TRBV12-5 to TRBJ1-1; D is unclear. Germline-derived CDR1 and CDR2 are LGHNT and FRNRAP. CDR3 length equals 12 residues. Trimming stripped 5 bases from V and 4 bases from J, with 8 bases between. In DNA, the CDR3 is TGTGCTAGTGGTCCAAGCCCCACTGAAGCTTTCTTT. Amino acid sequence: CASGPSPTEAFF.

The genes are TRBV6-2 or TRBV6-3 and TRBJ1-4; TRBD1 matches 9 bases. This CDR3 spans 15 amino acids. V dropped 4 bases and J dropped 5; count of bases not matched to a gene: 5. Germline-derived CDR1 and CDR2 are MNHEY and SVGEGT. The CDR3 nucleotides are TGTGCCAGCAGTTTGGGACAGGGTTACAATGAAAAACTGTTTTTT. This gives the protein CASSLGQGYNEKLFF.

This rearrangement joins TRBV6-5 to TRBJ2-7; D is undetermined. There are 13 residues in the CDR3. The V and J ends lost 0 bases and 4 bases respectively, with 7 bases between them. CDR1 MNHEY and CDR2 SVGAGI come from the germline V gene. The CDR3 spells CASSYSNLYEQYF. CDR3 sequence (DNA): TGTGCCAGCAGTTACTCGAATCTATACGAGCAGTACTTC.

J is TRBJ1-6 and V is TRBV29-1; D is unresolved. The V gene lost 1 base and the J gene lost 15 bases, with 16 bases spanning the gap. Germline V gene lookup returns CDR1 SQVTM and CDR2 ANQGSEA. The length of the CDR3 is 13 residues. The CDR3 nucleotides are TGCAGCGTTGAAGTCGGTTCCGGGGATCACCTCCACTTT. This encodes CSVEVGSGDHLHF.

This clone has only one observation. The rearrangement uses TRBV27 and TRBJ1-2; D possibly corresponds to TRBD1 (5 bases). Germline V gene data show CDR1 as MNHEY and CDR2 as SMNVEV (reference sequence). This CDR3 is 13 amino acids long. Trimming left V 5 bases short and J 3 bases short, with 10 bases between. In DNA form, the CDR3 reads TGTGCCAGCAGTATGGGCAGGGACTATGGCTACACCTTC. This codes for CASSMGRDYGYTF.

This rearrangement joins TRBV28 to TRBJ1-4, with 7 bases identical to TRBD1. V was clipped by 7 bases and J by 8 bases; unmatched bases: 13. In germline, CDR1 is MDHEN, CDR2 SYDVKM. The CDR3 length is 15 residues. The chain's CDR3 is CASNGIGTAGEKLFF. The DNA for the CDR3 is TGTGCCAGCAATGGTATCGGGACAGCCGGGGAAAAACTGTTTTTT.

The chain couples TRBV12-3 or TRBV12-4 to TRBJ1-1; the D gene is possibly TRBD1 (5 bases). Between the trimmed V and J ends, which lost 5 bases and 1 base, there was a span of 8 bases. The CDR3 has 13 amino acids. CDR3 DNA: TGTGCCAGCAGTCCAACAGGGAACACTGAAGCTTTCTTT. It translates to CASSPTGNTEAFF.

The chain carries TRBV18 and TRBJ2-2, with a possible D match to TRBD1 (5 bases). Germline loops: CDR1 KGHSH, CDR2 LQKENI. The V end was cut by 4 bases, the J end by 3 bases, with 15 bases between. The length of the CDR3 is 16 residues. CDR3 loop: CASSRRRSRDTGELFF. In nucleotides, the CDR3 is TGTGCCAGCTCACGCCGGCGCAGCAGGGACACCGGGGAGCTGTTTTTT.

This sequence joins TRBV27 and TRBJ1-1, with D hard to call. Germline CDR1 MNHEY, CDR2 SMNVEV (reference sequence). V was clipped by 5 bases and J by 4 bases, with 8 bases between them. The CDR3 is 12 amino acids. The CDR3 loop is CASSPSGTEAFF. CDR3 DNA sequence: TGTGCCAGCAGTCCGTCCGGCACTGAAGCTTTCTTT.

The chain couples TRBV4-2 to TRBJ1-2, with 7 bases matching TRBD1. V trimming: 6 bases; J trimming: 4 bases; junction bases outside the gene matches: 5. The CDR3 has 13 amino acids. CDR1 and CDR2 from the germline V gene are LGHNA and YNFKEQ. The CDR3 region is CASSQTGSYGYTF. The CDR3 DNA follows: TGTGCCAGCAGTCAGACAGGGAGCTATGGCTACACCTTC.

This clone has a single count. The rearrangement joins TRBV15 to TRBJ1-6; D unclear. V was pared by 7 bases and J by 6 bases, with 16 bases between. Germline values: CDR1 LNHNV, CDR2 YYDKDF (reference sequence). The CDR3 has 15 residues. The CDR3 nucleotides are TGTGCCACCAACCCGGGAGGTCTCGGTAATTCACCCCTCCACTTT. Residues: CATNPGGLGNSPLHF. Looking up the rest from reference TRBV15 and TRBJ1-6 gives the full variable domain: DAMVIQNPRYQVTQFGKPVTLSCSQTLNHNVMYWYQQKSSQAPKLLFHYYDKDFNNEADTPDNFQSRRPNTSFCFLDIRSPGLGDTAMYLCATNPGGLGNSPLHFGNGTRLTVT.

This clone was counted ten times or more. The chain is built from TRBV29-1 and TRBJ1-2; 7 positions match TRBD1. The CDR3 contains 11 residues. The V gene end was trimmed by 5 bases and the J gene end by 6 bases; junction bases not matched to a gene: 3. Per the germline V gene, CDR1 is SQVTM and CDR2 is ANQGSEA. The CDR3 DNA is TGCAGCGTTACAGGGACAGATGGCTACACCTTC. Its translation: CSVTGTDGYTF.

The V call is TRBV7-3, the J call TRBJ2-1; 9 positions agree with TRBD2. This CDR3 contains 16 residues. V lost 4 bases to trimming and J lost 3 bases; unmatched junction nucleotides: 7. CDR1 is SGHTA, CDR2 FQGTGA, per germline. CDR3 loop: CASSSTSSGDYNEQFF. The CDR3 DNA sequence: TGTGCCAGCAGCTCGACCTCTAGCGGGGACTACAATGAGCAGTTCTTC.

V is TRBV2 and J is TRBJ1-1; 7 bases agree with TRBD1. Trimming cost V 4 bases and J 0 bases; bases outside gene matches: 11. Germline CDR1 is SNHLY and CDR2 is FYNNEI. The CDR3 sequence is 17 residues long. The CDR3 DNA follows: TGTGCCAGCAGTGGTCACAGGGGCCAGACTATGAACACTGAAGCTTTCTTT. It specifies CASSGHRGQTMNTEAFF.

This chain connects TRBV10-3 to TRBJ1-2; TRBD1 aligns across 7 bases. The CDR3 sequence is 14 residues long. V shed 5 bases, J shed 5 bases, and the junction held 8 bases outside the gene matches. From germline, CDR1 is ENHRY and CDR2 SYGVKD. Written as DNA, the CDR3 is TGTGCCATCAGTTCCCTTACAGGGGAGTATGGCTACACCTTC. Translated, it gives CAISSLTGEYGYTF.

This clone was found once. The chain links TRBV4-2 to TRBJ1-2; D is possibly TRBD1 (5 bases). Trimming took 1 base from V and 5 from J, leaving 20 bases between them. The CDR3 runs to 17 residues. Germline V CDR1 and CDR2: LGHNA, YNFKEQ. CDR3: CASSQAAPSAGRYGYTF. The DNA of the CDR3 is TGTGCCAGCAGCCAAGCGGCCCCCTCGGCAGGGCGGTATGGCTACACCTTC.

The chain combines TRBV5-1 with TRBJ2-7; perhaps TRBD2 as D (6 bases). CDR1 SGHRS and CDR2 YFSETQ come from the germline V gene. V lost 6 bases, J lost 6 bases, and 22 bases lay in between. The CDR3 loop spans 15 amino acids. The CDR3 bases are TGCGCCAGCACTTCTCTGGGGGGTCCAGGAGGCGAGCAGTACTTC. It is translated as CASTSLGGPGGEQYF.

V and J are TRBV19 and TRBJ1-1; perhaps TRBD1 as D (6 bases). CDR1 and CDR2 (germline): LNHDA, SQIVND (reference sequence). This CDR3 comprises 14 residues. Trimming left V 6 bases short and J 4 bases short, with 15 bases between. The CDR3, as DNA: TGTGCCAGTAGGCCAGGACAGTGGAGCACTGAAGCTTTCTTT. Its translation: CASRPGQWSTEAFF.

The chain uses TRBV19 and TRBJ2-5, with a tentative D call TRBD1 (6 bases). Trimming shortened V by 6 bases and J by 4 bases, and 18 bases separated the two germline ends. The CDR3 consists of 15 residues. The V gene's germline CDR1 is LNHDA and CDR2 SQIVND (reference sequence). CDR3 region: CASSPGGRVGETQYF. The CDR3 coding sequence is TGTGCCAGTAGCCCTGGGGGCAGGGTAGGAGAGACCCAGTACTTC.

The CDR3 nucleotides are TGTGCCAGCAGTGAAAACGTTGCGGGGGCCCTCCTGGAGCAGTACTTC. It is translated as CASSENVAGALLEQYF. The chain carries TRBV6-1 and TRBJ2-7; D is possibly TRBD2 (7 bases). V lost 2 bases, J lost 7 bases, and 21 bases lay in between. Germline values: CDR1 MNHNS, CDR2 SASEGT. The CDR3 consists of 16 residues.

The J gene is TRBJ2-1, the V gene TRBV27, with D maybe TRBD1 (6 bases). The CDR3 length is 12 residues. Trimming stripped 8 bases from V and 6 bases from J, with 11 bases between. Per germline, CDR1 MNHEY and CDR2 SMNVEV (reference sequence). The CDR3 loop is CASETGTNEQFF. CDR3 bases: TGTGCCAGCGAAACAGGGACCAATGAGCAGTTCTTC.

The V gene is TRBV3-1 (or the pseudogene TRBV3-2), the J gene TRBJ1-6; D possibly corresponds to TRBD1 (5 bases). The CDR3 runs to 15 residues. V dropped 4 bases and J dropped 10 bases, with 17 bases sitting between them. The germline CDR1 and CDR2 sequences are LGHDT and YNNKEL (reference sequence). The CDR3 region is CASSPSVDRGSPLHF. Here the CDR3 DNA reads TGTGCCAGCAGCCCATCTGTCGACAGAGGATCACCCCTCCACTTT.